Listed below are T cell receptor beta chains from one sample, sequenced in a study of OX40 agonist ivuxolimab in advanced cancers. Using immunoSEQ multiplex PCR, the repertoire was profiled, and TCRdb retains in-frame clones only, with some absent. Among around 69,000 clones listed, roughly nine tenths were seen once. This material consisted of CD4+ or CD8+ T cells sorted from blood, taken in a trial of the OX40 agonist ivuxolimab. Receptor source: an adult with an advanced solid tumor such as melanoma, head and neck, liver or kidney cancer. CDR3s include the opening cysteine and the closing phenylalanine or tryptophan. The D gene is left open where the match is weak. Size is omitted from some rows. Given values are once, few, many or a class for expanded clones.

j_call clone_size v_call d_call cdr3_nt cdr3_aa
TRBJ2-7 once TRBV11-3 - TGTGCCAGCAGCTTAGAAGCCGGCTACTCCTACGAGCAGTACTTC CASSLEAGYSYEQYF
TRBJ2-5 - TRBV4-3 - TGCGCCAGCAGCCATGGAGAGACCCAGTACTTC CASSHGETQYF
TRBJ2-3 few TRBV7-2 TRBD1 TGTGCCAGCAGCGGACAGGGGGCGGTAGATACGCAGTATTTT CASSGQGAVDTQYF
TRBJ2-7 - TRBV7-9 - TGTGCCAGCAGCTTAGAGTACACTTCCTACGAGCAGTACTTC CASSLEYTSYEQYF
TRBJ2-7 - TRBV5-1 - TGCGCCAGCAGCTTGGCTGGCTCCTACGAGCAGTACTTC CASSLAGSYEQYF
TRBJ2-7 - TRBV6-7 - TGTGCCAGCAGTTACATCCCACGGGGGCGGGGCTTTGAGAGAGAGCTCTCCTACGAGCAGTACTTC CASSYIPRGRGFERELSYEQYF
TRBJ2-1 - TRBV6-1 - TGTGCCAGCAGTGAATGGGAAACAGGGAGGAATGAGCAGTTCTTC CASSEWETGRNEQFF
TRBJ1-2 - TRBV4-3 - TGCGCCAGCAGCCAAGAGGTATCGGGGCTCGGCTACACCTTC CASSQEVSGLGYTF
TRBJ2-5 once TRBV5-1 TRBD1 TGCGCCAGCAAAAATGGACAGGGGGCAGAGACCCAGTACTTC CASKNGQGAETQYF
TRBJ2-7 - TRBV2 - TGTGCCAGCACGCGGGACAACGCCGAGCAGTACTTC CASTRDNAEQYF
TRBJ2-1 - TRBV10-2 TRBD2 TGCGCCAGCAGTGAGTTACTAGCGGGAGGGATGCTGTTCTTC CASSELLAGGMLFF
TRBJ1-2 - TRBV29-1 - TGCAGCGCTGTTATTGGGGGGGCGGGTGGCTACACCTTC CSAVIGGAGGYTF
TRBJ2-7 once TRBV6-5 - TGTGCCAGCAGTTACCATCATTACTACGAGCAGTACTTC CASSYHHYYEQYF
TRBJ2-7 - TRBV5-5 - TGTGCCAGCAGCCCGGGACAATCCTACGAGCAGTACTTC CASSPGQSYEQYF
TRBJ1-1 - TRBV29-1 - TGCAGCGCGTTGGGAGACGGTCCCCCCGGCACAGCTTTCTTT CSALGDGPPGTAFF
TRBJ2-7 once TRBV5-1 TRBD2 TGCGCCAGCAGCTTCGGGACTAGCGGGTCCAGGGACGAGCAGTACTTC CASSFGTSGSRDEQYF
TRBJ2-5 - TRBV5-4 - TGTGCCAGCAGCTTGGGGGCGGGAAGTCAAGAGACCCAGTACTTC CASSLGAGSQETQYF
TRBJ2-1 - TRBV9 TRBD1 TGTGCCAGCACCTCCGCAGGGGGTGGGTATGAGCAGTTCTTC CASTSAGGGYEQFF
TRBJ2-1 - TRBV23-1 - TGCGCCAGCAGTCATCGGGTAGGCCCCAGGCCGGATGAGCAGTTCTTC CASSHRVGPRPDEQFF
TRBJ1-1 - TRBV11-2 - TGTGCCAGCAGCTTAGACTCGGGGAGGGGGACTGAAGCTTTCTTT CASSLDSGRGTEAFF
TRBJ2-2 - TRBV5-1 - TGCGCCAGCAGCTTGGGACAGAGGAGCACCGGGGAGCTGTTTTTT CASSLGQRSTGELFF
TRBJ2-7 - TRBV6-5 - TGTGCCAGCAGTCCCGAGCAGTACTTC CASSPEQYF
TRBJ2-5 - TRBV11-3 TRBD1 TGTGCCAGCAGCCCGGGACAGCGCCAAGAGACCCAGTACTTC CASSPGQRQETQYF
TRBJ2-7 - TRBV18 - TGTGCCAGCTCACGACTTGAGTCGAGCTCCTACGAGCAGTACTTC CASSRLESSSYEQYF
TRBJ2-5 - TRBV18 TRBD2 TGTGCCAGCTCACCACGAGCGGGAGGGCCGATTTTGGACCAAGAGACCCAGTACTTC CASSPRAGGPILDQETQYF
TRBJ1-5 few TRBV7-8 - TGTGCCAGCAGCTATTCGAGGGAACCCCAGCATTTT CASSYSREPQHF
TRBJ2-5 - TRBV9 TRBD2 TGTGCCAGCAGCCCTCAAGGACTAGCGGGAACGGAGGCCCAGTACTTC CASSPQGLAGTEAQYF
TRBJ2-1 once TRBV18 - TGTGCCAGCTCACCACCGCCCGGCGCCCTCAATGAGCAGTTCTTC CASSPPPGALNEQFF
TRBJ1-1 - TRBV11-3 TRBD1 TGTGCCAGCAGCGAGGTGACAGGGGGGAACACTGAAGCTTTCTTT CASSEVTGGNTEAFF
TRBJ2-7 - TRBV5-6 TRBD2 TGTGCCAGCAGCCTAGGACTAGCGGGGATTCTGGAGCAGTACTTC CASSLGLAGILEQYF
TRBJ2-2 - TRBV28 - TGTGCCAGCAGTCCGAGGACTTTTTACACCGGGGAGCTGTTTTTT CASSPRTFYTGELFF
TRBJ2-1 - TRBV5-1 TRBD1 TGCGCCAGCAGCATCCATTTCGCCGGGACAGGGAGTGAGCAGTTCTTC CASSIHFAGTGSEQFF
TRBJ1-2 - TRBV19 - TGTGCCAGTAGCCTGGACACAGTGAACTATGGCTACACCTTC CASSLDTVNYGYTF
TRBJ2-7 - TRBV6-5 - TGTGCCAGCAGTTACGACAGGCAGTACGAGCAGTACTTC CASSYDRQYEQYF
TRBJ2-7 few TRBV30 TRBD1 TGTGCCTGGAAAAGGGACAGACCCTACGAGCAGTACTTC CAWKRDRPYEQYF
TRBJ2-2 - TRBV5-4 TRBD1 TGTGCCAGCAGCTACAGGGGTGTGATCGGGGAGCTGTTTTTT CASSYRGVIGELFF
TRBJ1-1 few TRBV19 TRBD1 TGTGCCAGTACCCTTCCAGGGGGGAACACTGAAGCTTTCTTT CASTLPGGNTEAFF
TRBJ2-3 once TRBV4-3 - TGCGCCAGCAGCCAAGACCCTCCGGATACGCAGTATTTT CASSQDPPDTQYF
TRBJ1-3 - TRBV7-2 - TGTGCCAGCAGCGTAGATGGGGCGGCTGGAAACACCATATATTTT CASSVDGAAGNTIYF
TRBJ1-1 - TRBV13 - TGTGCCAGCAGCTTAGCGAGGAACACTGAAGCTTTCTTT CASSLARNTEAFF
TRBJ1-5 - TRBV5-4 - TGTGCCAGCAGTTTTGGTGGCGGTTATCAGCCCCAGCATTTT CASSFGGGYQPQHF
TRBJ1-3 once TRBV11-2 - TGTGCCAGCAGCCCCCGTCTCTCTGGAAACACCATATATTTT CASSPRLSGNTIYF
TRBJ1-5 - TRBV19 - TGTGCCAGTAACAATGGGGGCTCCCATCAGCCCCAGCATTTT CASNNGGSHQPQHF
TRBJ2-3 - TRBV29-1 TRBD2 TGCAGCGTGGGGGTAGCGGGACGAGCAGATACGCAGTATTTT CSVGVAGRADTQYF
TRBJ2-3 - TRBV5-1 - TGCGCCAGCAGCTCTGTCCCGGGGGCAGATACGCAGTATTTT CASSSVPGADTQYF
TRBJ1-1 - TRBV6-7 TRBD1 TGTGCCAGCAGTTTGAACTTAGACAGGGGGCGTGGGGGCACTGAAGCTTTCTTT CASSLNLDRGRGGTEAFF
TRBJ2-2 - TRBV5-5 TRBD2 TGTGCCAGCAGAACGGGACTAGCGACCACCGGGGAGCTGTTTTTT CASRTGLATTGELFF
TRBJ1-2 - TRBV19 TRBD1 TGTGCCAGTAGAGGATCGGGACAGGGGTATGGCTACACCTTC CASRGSGQGYGYTF
TRBJ2-2 - TRBV6-6 TRBD1 TGTGCCAGCACGGGACAGTCAGTCACCGGGGAGCTGTTTTTT CASTGQSVTGELFF
TRBJ2-4 - TRBV9 - TGTGCCAGCAGCGTAGAGCTGATCCCCCACATTCAGTACTTC CASSVELIPHIQYF
TRBJ2-7 few TRBV12-5 - TGTGCTAGTGGTTTGATAGCGCCTACGGGGGAGCAGTACTTC CASGLIAPTGEQYF
TRBJ1-1 - TRBV20-1 - TGCAGTGCTAGAGACAGCCGACAAGCTTTCTTT CSARDSRQAFF
TRBJ2-1 few TRBV7-2 TRBD2 TGTGCCAGCAGCTTAGGACTAGCGGGAGGCAAATACAATGAGCAGTTCTTC CASSLGLAGGKYNEQFF